The source of this T cell receptor (beta chain) is a study of shared clonotypes between healthy human individuals. Study conclusions and caveats: Blood was the only sampled material, and tissue repertoires likely differ.

At the deep level, the assay was run. The table came from immunoSEQ multiplex PCR; TCRdb's copy has only in-frame clones and leaves some out. Seen here are about 490,000 clones, roughly 80% observed once, and the top ten hold roughly 13%. Germline V lookup: CDR1 SGHNT, CDR2 YYREEE (reference sequence). The CDR3 has 13 residues. V trimming: 4 bases; J trimming: 13 bases; junction bases outside the gene matches: 7. Concerning this clone: The antigen is not known.

This receptor was taken from a woman aged 40 to 50 in good health. Some clones in this sample may be carry-over from other donors' samples. The specimen sequenced was PBMCs. This chain joins TRBV5-4 and TRBJ2-2; 10 bases are shared with TRBD2. The CDR3 bases are TGTGCCAGCAGCCTAGCGGGGGCCCTCAGGCTGTTTTTT. Amino acid sequence: CASSLAGALRLFF.